The 22 T cell receptor beta chains below come from one sample, sequenced in a study of blood T cell repertoires in COVID-19 (dated by TCRdb to the early 2020s). Receptor amplification or capture employed the immunoSEQ multiplex PCR assay. Imported from immuneACCESS, the table was reduced by TCRdb to in-frame sequences with V and J called. These copies leave out some clones; in studies compared against another copy, an unresolved V gene accounts for under half, and the cause of the remainder is not known. This sample holds 30,000 to 40,000 clones; roughly 85% were observed only once. 35% to 50% of the sample is in the top ten clones. Sequencing used peripheral blood. The receptor set was obtained from a man between 60 and 75 years old with active or convalescent COVID-19.

The gene calls are TRBV9 and TRBJ1-2, with D perhaps matching TRBD1 (5 bases). The CDR3 extends over 16 amino acids. CDR1 and CDR2 (germline): SGDLS, YYNGEE. The V end lost 4 bases, the J end lost 1 base, and 17 bases lay between the germline ends. CDR3 bases: TGTGCCAGCAGCCCGGGCGTCGGGGGATTTAACTATGGCTACACCTTC. This encodes CASSPGVGGFNYGYTF.

The V call is TRBV4-1, the J call TRBJ2-5; no clear D gene. Germline V gives CDR1 MGHRA, CDR2 YSYEKL. This CDR3 comprises 17 residues. The ends were cut back, 4 bases at V and 5 bases at J, with 23 bases in the middle. This chain's CDR3 is CASSPERTRSYMETQYF. Written as DNA, the CDR3 is TGCGCCAGCAGCCCAGAACGAACGAGGAGTTACATGGAGACCCAGTACTTC.

DNA of the CDR3: TGTGCCATCAGTGGGCAGGGCAGCGCGGATTCACCCCTCCACTTT. This sequence encodes CAISGQGSADSPLHF. The chain employs TRBV10-3 and TRBJ1-6, with D possibly being TRBD1 (5 bases). This CDR3 comprises 15 residues. Trimming stripped 4 bases from V and 8 bases from J, with 15 bases between. Germline CDR1 and CDR2: ENHRY and SYGVKD.

The chain couples TRBV28 to TRBJ1-6; 8 bases fit TRBD1. The V gene end was trimmed by 8 bases and the J gene end by 7 bases; junction bases not matched to a gene: 10. Germline V gives CDR1 MDHEN, CDR2 SYDVKM. This CDR3 region has 15 residues. This CDR3 is CASQPRTGRNSPLHF. The CDR3 DNA reads TGTGCCAGCCAACCCAGGACAGGGCGAAATTCACCCCTCCACTTT.

The chain uses TRBV20-1 and TRBJ2-3; D might be TRBD2 (5 bases). The CDR3 length is 14 residues. With 3 bases removed from V and 4 bases from J, the gap between germline ends came to 14 bases. Germline V lookup: CDR1 DFQATT, CDR2 SNEGSKA (reference sequence). The CDR3 DNA sequence: TGCAGTGCTAGTAAGCTAGCAGATGCAGATACGCAGTATTTT. Amino acid sequence: CSASKLADADTQYF.

V and J are TRBV5-1 and TRBJ1-2, with D possibly TRBD1 on 5 matching bases. CDR3 length: 14 residues. The germline V gene has CDR1 SGHRS and CDR2 YFSETQ. The germline V and J ends were trimmed by 0 bases and 6 bases, with 12 bases remaining between them. The CDR3 region is CASSLGTKFDGYTF. CDR3 nucleotide sequence: TGCGCCAGCAGCTTGGGGACAAAGTTTGATGGCTACACCTTC.

The J gene is TRBJ2-3, the V gene TRBV5-1, with TRBD2 as a possible D gene (6 bases). The CDR3 is 14 amino acids. Trimming shortened V by 4 bases and J by 8 bases, and 17 bases separated the two germline ends. Germline V lookup: CDR1 SGHRS, CDR2 YFSETQ. The CDR3 here is CASSQGPGSPTQYF. CDR3 in DNA: TGCGCCAGCAGCCAGGGACCCGGGAGCCCTACGCAGTATTTT.

The V call is TRBV19, the J call TRBJ1-1; 7 nucleotides align to TRBD1. CDR3 length: 14 residues. Looked up from germline, CDR1 is LNHDA and CDR2 is SQIVND (reference sequence). V lost 6 bases and J lost 1; bases outside the gene matches: 5. For the CDR3, the DNA is TGTGCCAGTAGGCCCCACAGGGGGAACACTGAAGCTTTCTTT. It specifies CASRPHRGNTEAFF.

The chain joins TRBV28 to TRBJ1-6; no clear D. The V gene lost 6 bases and the J gene lost 7 bases, with 10 bases spanning the gap. CDR1 is MDHEN, CDR2 SYDVKM, per germline. This CDR3 contains 13 residues. The CDR3 is CASRRQANSPLHF. CDR3 in DNA: TGTGCCAGCAGGCGTCAGGCGAATTCACCCCTCCACTTT.

The genes are TRBV7-2 and TRBJ2-1; 8 nucleotides match TRBD2. V shed 2 bases and J 9 bases; nucleotides not matched to a gene: 15. Germline CDR1 reads SGHTA; CDR2 reads FQGNSA. CDR3 length: 17 amino acids. The CDR3 protein is CASSLLPGLGAGSEQFF. As DNA, the CDR3 is TGTGCCAGCAGCTTACTCCCGGGACTAGGGGCGGGCAGTGAGCAGTTCTTC.

This sequence joins TRBV7-2 and TRBJ2-7; 9 bases are a match to TRBD1. This CDR3 is built from 13 residues. Germline V CDR1 and CDR2: SGHTA, FQGNSA. The junction had 2 bases not matched to a gene; V was cut back by 8 bases and J by 0 bases. The CDR3 DNA reads TGTGCCAGCGGGACAGGGTTCTCCTACGAGCAGTACGTC. Protein sequence: CASGTGFSYEQYV.

The chain couples TRBV29-1 to TRBJ1-5, with 8 bases fitting TRBD1. Germline-derived CDR1 and CDR2 are SQVTM and ANQGSEA. The CDR3 consists of 13 residues. CDR3 loop: CSATGGPNQPQHF. The DNA for the CDR3 is TGCAGTGCCACAGGGGGTCCCAATCAGCCCCAGCATTTT.

CDR3 nucleotide sequence: TGTGCCAGCAGGACTAGCGGGGTCGGACGGTATACGCAGTATTTT. Its translation is CASRTSGVGRYTQYF. The chain employs TRBV27 and TRBJ2-3; 11 bases match TRBD2. The CDR3 is 15 residues long. Germline values: CDR1 MNHEY, CDR2 SMNVEV (reference sequence). The trim removed 6 bases at V and 7 bases at J, leaving 9 bases unmatched.

V gene TRBV5-1 combines with J gene TRBJ2-3, with TRBD2 identical over 10 bases. The V segment lost 0 bases and the J segment 3 bases; nucleotides outside the gene matches: 1. The CDR3 runs 15 residues. Germline loops: CDR1 SGHRS, CDR2 YFSETQ. The CDR3 protein is CASSLGAGGTDTQYF. CDR3 in DNA: TGCGCCAGCAGCTTGGGAGCGGGGGGGACAGATACGCAGTATTTT. Full variable domain (remainder filled in from reference TRBV5-1 and TRBJ2-3): KAGVTQTPRYLIKTRGQQVTLSCSPISGHRSVSWYQQTPGQGLQFLFEYFSETQRNKGNFPGRFSGRQFSNSRSEMNVSTLELGDSALYLCASSLGAGGTDTQYFGPGTRLTVL.

This rearrangement joins TRBV10-3 to TRBJ2-1; TRBD2 matches at 11 bases. The germline V gene encodes CDR1 ENHRY and CDR2 SYGVKD. The CDR3 contains 15 residues. The V segment lost 2 bases and the J segment 6 bases; nucleotides outside the gene matches: 3. CDR3 DNA sequence: TGTGCCATCAGTGAGCGACTAGCGGGAATCAATGAGCAGTTCTTC. Encoded protein: CAISERLAGINEQFF.

This rearrangement joins TRBV2 to TRBJ1-6; D may be TRBD1 (5 bases). Trimming took off 6 bases at V and 0 bases at J, with 12 bases between the two ends. This CDR3 contains 16 residues. Per the germline V gene, CDR1 is SNHLY and CDR2 is FYNNEI. CDR3 DNA sequence: TGTGCCAGCAGGATGGACACGAGCTCCTATAATTCACCCCTCCACTTT. Its translation: CASRMDTSSYNSPLHF.

V gene TRBV5-1 combines with J gene TRBJ2-1; D unclear. CDR3 length: 12 amino acids. Per the germline V gene, CDR1 is SGHRS and CDR2 is YFSETQ. Deletions cut 5 bases from V and 4 bases from J, with 7 bases between. This CDR3 reads CASRLRYNEQFF. CDR3 DNA sequence: TGCGCCAGCAGGCTCCGGTACAATGAGCAGTTCTTC. Variable domain in full (rest from reference TRBV5-1 and TRBJ2-1): KAGVTQTPRYLIKTRGQQVTLSCSPISGHRSVSWYQQTPGQGLQFLFEYFSETQRNKGNFPGRFSGRQFSNSRSEMNVSTLELGDSALYLCASRLRYNEQFFGPGTRLTVL.

The chain combines TRBV2 with TRBJ1-4; D perhaps matches TRBD1 (6 bases). The CDR3 extends over 15 amino acids. Trimming shortened V by 1 base and J by 8 bases, and 14 bases separated the two germline ends. Germline V gene lookup returns CDR1 SNHLY and CDR2 FYNNEI. The CDR3 loop is CASSEVKGVGEKLFF. CDR3 nucleotide sequence: TGTGCCAGCAGTGAAGTGAAGGGGGTAGGGGAAAAACTGTTTTTT.

V usage is TRBV29-1 and J usage is TRBJ1-5; a weak D match, TRBD1 (5 bases). Trimming cost V 4 bases and J 3 bases, with 7 bases left between them. The CDR3 totals 12 residues. Germline CDR1 reads SQVTM; CDR2 reads ANQGSEA. Here the CDR3 reads CSVGDFNQPQHF. In DNA form, the CDR3 reads TGCAGCGTTGGGGACTTCAATCAGCCCCAGCATTTT. Full variable domain (outside the CDR3, taken from reference TRBV29-1 and TRBJ1-5): SAVISQKPSRDICQRGTSLTIQCQVDSQVTMMFWYRQQPGQSLTLIATANQGSEATYESGFVIDKFPISRPNLTFSTLTVSNMSPEDSSIYLCSVGDFNQPQHFGDGTRLSIL.

V and J are TRBV5-1 and TRBJ2-5, with 12 bases that match TRBD2. The V and J ends lost 0 bases and 5 bases, in that order; junction bases with no gene match: 5. This CDR3 region has 16 residues. Looked up from germline, CDR1 is SGHRS and CDR2 is YFSETQ. As DNA, the CDR3 is TGCGCCAGCAGCTTGGACCTAGCGGGGGGGCTCGAGACCCAGTACTTC. This encodes CASSLDLAGGLETQYF.

The chain joins TRBV28 to TRBJ1-3; 7 bases match TRBD1. Trimming at V came to 6 bases and at J to 1 base, leaving 12 bases not matched to a gene. The length of the CDR3 is 17 residues. CDR1 is MDHEN, CDR2 SYDVKM, per germline. The CDR3 is CASSRIRGLGSGNTIYF. CDR3 nucleotide sequence: TGTGCCAGCAGCCGAATCAGGGGGTTAGGGTCTGGAAACACCATATATTTT.

V and J are TRBV19 and TRBJ1-1; 10 nucleotides line up with TRBD1. Per germline, CDR1 LNHDA and CDR2 SQIVND (reference sequence). V lost 8 bases, J lost 10 bases, and 13 bases stayed unmatched. CDR3 length: 14 amino acids. The CDR3 protein is CASLGTGQGIRAFF. Here the CDR3 DNA reads TGTGCCAGTCTAGGGACGGGACAGGGGATTCGAGCTTTCTTT.